Each of the 23 T cell receptor beta chains below was sequenced from the same sample in a study of response to subunit inactivated influenza vaccine. TCRdb ran MiXCR on the RT-PCR reads and lists one entry per CDR3 protein. This sample carries approximately 480,000 distinct CDR3 sequences, 9.5% to 13% of them seen once, and the ten largest clones take approximately 12%. The sequenced sample was PBMCs from blood, obtained about 40 days after vaccination. The source of these receptors is a man between 45 and 60 years old who received an inactivated influenza vaccine.

This chain connects TRBV28 to TRBJ2-3; D not resolved. Germline CDR1 reads MDHEN; CDR2 reads SYDVKM. The CDR3 is made up of 10 amino acids. Trimming took 4 bases from V and 9 from J, leaving 5 bases between them. The CDR3 nucleotides read TGTGCCAGCAGTTCAACGACGCAGTATTTT. It specifies CASSSTTQYF. The whole variable domain, filled in from reference TRBV28 and TRBJ2-3, reads DVKVTQSSRYLVKRTGEKVFLECVQDMDHENMFWYRQDPGLGLRLIYFSYDVKMKEKGDIPEGYSVSREKKERFSLILESASTNQTSMYLCASSSTTQYFGPGTRLTVL.

This clonotype was seen a few times. This chain joins TRBV15 and TRBJ2-2; D call uncertain. Germline V gene data show CDR1 as LNHNV and CDR2 as YYDKDF (reference sequence). Trimming stripped 0 bases from V and 1 base from J, with 9 bases between. This CDR3 contains 16 residues. The CDR3: CATSRDRVGNTGELFF. In DNA, the CDR3 is TGTGCCACCAGCAGAGATCGAGTAGGGAACACCGGGGAGCTGTTTTTT. Full variable domain (missing parts from reference TRBV15 and TRBJ2-2): DAMVIQNPRYQVTQFGKPVTLSCSQTLNHNVMYWYQQKSSQAPKLLFHYYDKDFNNEADTPDNFQSRRPNTSFCFLDIRSPGLGDTAMYLCATSRDRVGNTGELFFGEGSRLTVL.

The rearrangement joins TRBV6-2 or TRBV6-3 to TRBJ2-3; a weak D match, TRBD1 (5 bases). The CDR3 spans 13 residues. Germline CDR1 is MNHEY and CDR2 is SVGEGT. The V gene lost 7 bases and the J gene lost 3 bases, with 11 bases spanning the gap. As DNA, the CDR3 is TGTGCCAGCACGCCCAGACAGACAGATACGCAGTATTTT. Protein sequence: CASTPRQTDTQYF.

This clonotype was counted a few times. The genes are TRBV28 and TRBJ2-4, with 7 bases aligning to TRBD2. CDR1 is MDHEN and CDR2 is SYDVKM in the germline V gene. The CDR3 totals 19 residues. J gave up 0 bases and V 3 bases, and 14 bases lay outside the gene matches. The CDR3 reads CASSFVAADTSVAKNIQYF. The CDR3 region has the DNA TGTGCCAGCAGTTTCGTGGCGGCAGATACTAGCGTAGCCAAAAACATTCAGTACTTC.

The sample holds many counts of this clonotype. The gene calls are TRBV20-1 and TRBJ2-7; 9 bases are a match to TRBD2. The germline V gene encodes CDR1 DFQATT and CDR2 SNEGSKA (reference sequence). CDR3 length equals 15 residues. Trimming cost V 0 bases and J 5 bases; bases outside gene matches: 8. The DNA of the CDR3 is TGCAGTGCTAGAGATCCGCGGGAGGGCCTCAACGAGCAGTACTTC. Translating it yields CSARDPREGLNEQYF.

The V and J genes are TRBV18 and TRBJ2-7, with D unclear. Trimming took 1 base from V and 2 from J, leaving 12 bases between them. CDR3 length: 15 amino acids. The V gene's germline CDR1 is KGHSH and CDR2 LQKENI. The CDR3 coding sequence is TGTGCCAGCTCACCACTCGTTGATGGACCCTACGAGCAGTACTTC. Encoded protein: CASSPLVDGPYEQYF.

This clonotype appeared many times. V usage is TRBV6-1 and J usage is TRBJ2-1; the match to TRBD1 covers 10 bases. V was clipped by 7 bases and J by 4 bases; unmatched bases: 4. Germline V gene data show CDR1 as MNHNS and CDR2 as SASEGT. The CDR3 loop spans 14 amino acids. CDR3 in amino acids: CASNPGQGYNEQFF. CDR3 nucleotides: TGTGCCAGCAACCCGGGACAGGGGTACAATGAGCAGTTCTTC.

The table lists this clonotype with a few counts. A much larger clonotype is one base distant, so this may be a read error. The chain carries TRBV28 and TRBJ2-2; D is uncertain. Germline V gene data show CDR1 as MDHEN and CDR2 as SYDVKM. The CDR3 is made up of 11 amino acids. Trimming cost V 9 bases and J 3 bases, with 5 bases left between them. The CDR3 DNA follows: TGTGCCAGTGGGGACACCGGGGAGCTGTTTTTT. Protein: CASGDTGELFF.

The genes are TRBV5-1 and TRBJ1-1, with 8 positions matching TRBD1. CDR3 length equals 15 residues. In germline, CDR1 is SGHRS, CDR2 YFSETQ. V lost 4 bases, J lost 4 bases, and 9 bases stayed unmatched. The CDR3 region has the DNA TGCGCCAGCAGCCAGGGGGCCGGGAGTCTCACTGAAGCTTTCTTT. Translated, it gives CASSQGAGSLTEAFF.

The V call is TRBV6-2 or TRBV6-3, the J call TRBJ1-5; TRBD1 is a possible D gene (6 bases). V was clipped by 5 bases and J by 5 bases, with 10 bases between them. CDR3 length: 13 residues. Germline loops: CDR1 MNHEY, CDR2 SVGEGT. The CDR3 DNA reads as TGTGCCAGCAGTCTAAGGACAGATCAGCCCCAGCATTTT. Amino acid sequence: CASSLRTDQPQHF.

The CDR3 sequence: CASSYPGGGTEAFF. DNA of the CDR3: TGTGCCAGCAGTTACCCAGGGGGCGGGACTGAAGCTTTCTTT. This sequence joins TRBV6-5 and TRBJ1-1; 8 bases map to TRBD1. The germline V gene encodes CDR1 MNHEY and CDR2 SVGAGI. The CDR3 runs to 14 residues. The V gene end was trimmed by 2 bases and the J gene end by 5 bases; junction bases not matched to a gene: 4.

This clonotype has a handful of counts. The rearrangement uses TRBV20-1 and TRBJ2-4; D is uncertain. V shed 8 bases and J shed 0 bases, with 14 bases lying between them. The CDR3 is 14 residues long. In germline, CDR1 is DFQATT, CDR2 SNEGSKA (reference sequence). The CDR3 region has the DNA TGCAGTCGTCGACTTCTCTTAGCCAAAAACATTCAGTACTTC. This sequence encodes CSRRLLLAKNIQYF.

The chain employs TRBV20-1 and TRBJ2-1; D is perhaps TRBD2 (5 bases). V was clipped by 6 bases and J by 0 bases, with 18 bases between them. CDR1 is DFQATT and CDR2 is SNEGSKA in the germline V gene (reference sequence). The CDR3 consists of 16 residues. In nucleotides, the CDR3 is TGCAGTGCGGAACCGGGATACTTGAGCTCCTACAATGAGCAGTTCTTC. It specifies CSAEPGYLSSYNEQFF.

The sample holds a few counts of this clonotype. The chain joins TRBV28 to TRBJ2-7, with TRBD2 matching over 14 bases. This CDR3 has 15 amino acids. Germline V CDR1 and CDR2: MDHEN, SYDVKM. V was clipped by 5 bases and J by 4 bases; unmatched bases: 4. The DNA of the CDR3 is TGTGCCAGCAGTAAGACTAGCGGGGGGGCTTACGAGCAGTACTTC. This sequence encodes CASSKTSGGAYEQYF. The full variable domain, in which reference TRBV28 and TRBJ2-7 provide the parts outside the CDR3, is DVKVTQSSRYLVKRTGEKVFLECVQDMDHENMFWYRQDPGLGLRLIYFSYDVKMKEKGDIPEGYSVSREKKERFSLILESASTNQTSMYLCASSKTSGGAYEQYFGPGTRLTVT.

This clonotype came up many times. The V and J genes are TRBV24-1 and TRBJ2-1; TRBD2 matches at 12 bases. J was trimmed by 3 bases and V by 5 bases; bases with no gene match: 4. This CDR3 region has 16 residues. Germline CDR1 reads KGHDR; CDR2 reads SFDVKD. Here the CDR3 reads CATSVPGLAGYNEQFF. The CDR3 DNA is TGTGCCACCAGTGTCCCGGGACTAGCGGGCTACAATGAGCAGTTCTTC.

The chain couples TRBV6-2 or TRBV6-3 to TRBJ2-2; D may be TRBD1 or TRBD2 (5 bases each). In germline, CDR1 is MNHEY, CDR2 SVGEGT. The CDR3 is 15 residues long. The CDR3 loop is CGTSRDPRNTGELFF. The DNA of the CDR3 is TGTGGAACCTCACGGGACCCAAGGAACACCGGGGAGCTGTTTTTT.

In this sample, this clonotype turned up a few times. The gene calls are TRBV12-3 or TRBV12-4 and TRBJ1-5; no reliable D call. CDR3 length: 13 residues. Deletions cut 1 base from V and 5 bases from J, with 6 bases between. The DNA of the CDR3 is TGTGCCAGCAGTTTAGTTATGGATCAGCCCCAGCATTTT. Translating gives CASSLVMDQPQHF.

This clonotype was found a few times. The gene calls are TRBV20-1 and TRBJ2-1, with 7 bases fitting TRBD2. Unmatched junction bases numbered 13, after V lost 2 bases and J lost 6 bases. Germline V CDR1 and CDR2: DFQATT, SNEGSKA (reference sequence). This CDR3 contains 16 residues. In nucleotides, the CDR3 is TGCAGTGCTAGATCCCTAGCTGGGGGAGGGCCCAATGAGCAGTTCTTC. Protein: CSARSLAGGGPNEQFF.

The V and J genes are TRBV27 and TRBJ1-3, with 7 bases matching TRBD1. J was trimmed by 9 bases and V by 4 bases; bases with no gene match: 9. The CDR3 is 14 residues long. From germline, CDR1 is MNHEY and CDR2 SMNVEV (reference sequence). The CDR3 DNA follows: TGTGCCAGCAGTTCCCGGGACAGCGGAGGCACCATATATTTT. This sequence encodes CASSSRDSGGTIYF.

This clonotype was observed at least ten times. The rearrangement joins TRBV29-1 to TRBJ2-1; the D gene is possibly TRBD2 (6 bases). Trimming pared 5 bases from V and 5 bases from J, leaving 10 bases between. The CDR3 spans 12 residues. From germline, CDR1 is SQVTM and CDR2 ANQGSEA. In DNA form, the CDR3 reads TGCAGCGTTTACCGGGGGAACAATGAGCAGTTCTTC. It yields the protein CSVYRGNNEQFF.

This clonotype was observed at least ten times. A junction boundary mismatches the germline segment, possibly from a read error. The V and J genes are TRBV5-1 and TRBJ1-4, with D tentatively TRBD1 (5 bases). Germline lookup yields CDR1 SGHRS and CDR2 YFSETQ. This CDR3 spans 14 amino acids. The CDR3 loop reads CASSFRGTNEKLFF. The CDR3 DNA sequence: TGTGCCAGCAGCTTTAGGGGAACTAATGAAAAACTGTTTTTT.

This clonotype was observed a handful of times. This sequence joins TRBV6-1 and TRBJ1-6; 9 bases line up with TRBD1. V trimming: 4 bases; J trimming: 5 bases; junction bases outside the gene matches: 9. The CDR3 contains 17 residues. Looked up from germline, CDR1 is MNHNS and CDR2 is SASEGT. CDR3 DNA sequence: TGTGCCAGCAGTGCAACTGGGACAGGGCAGCATAATTCACCCCTCCACTTT. Translating it yields CASSATGTGQHNSPLHF.

V is TRBV6-5 and J is TRBJ2-5; either TRBD1 or TRBD2 may fit D (5 bases each). This CDR3 contains 14 residues. V was pared by 0 bases and J by 1 base, with 6 bases between. CDR1 MNHEY and CDR2 SVGAGI come from the germline V gene. CDR3 region: CASSYSGTQETQYF. As DNA, the CDR3 is TGTGCCAGCAGTTACTCGGGGACCCAAGAGACCCAGTACTTC.